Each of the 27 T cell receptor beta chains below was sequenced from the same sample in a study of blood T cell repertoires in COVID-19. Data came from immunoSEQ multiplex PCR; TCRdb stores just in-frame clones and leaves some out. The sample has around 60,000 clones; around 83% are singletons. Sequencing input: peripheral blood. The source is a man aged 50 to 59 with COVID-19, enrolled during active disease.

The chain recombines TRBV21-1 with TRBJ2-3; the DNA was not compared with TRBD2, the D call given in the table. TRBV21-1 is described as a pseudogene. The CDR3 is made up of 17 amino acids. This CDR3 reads CASRGGAGGPMTDTQYF. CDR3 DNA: TGTGCCAGCCGGGGGGGAGCGGGAGGGCCGATGACAGATACGCAGTATTTT.

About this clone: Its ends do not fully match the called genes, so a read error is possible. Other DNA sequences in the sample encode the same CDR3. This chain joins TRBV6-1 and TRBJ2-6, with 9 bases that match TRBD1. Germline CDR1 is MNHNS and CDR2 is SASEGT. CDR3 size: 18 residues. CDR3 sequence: CASSDYRGRLAGANVLTF. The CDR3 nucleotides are TGCGCCAGCAGTGATTACAGGGGGCGTTTGGCTGGGGCCAACGTCCTGACTTTC.

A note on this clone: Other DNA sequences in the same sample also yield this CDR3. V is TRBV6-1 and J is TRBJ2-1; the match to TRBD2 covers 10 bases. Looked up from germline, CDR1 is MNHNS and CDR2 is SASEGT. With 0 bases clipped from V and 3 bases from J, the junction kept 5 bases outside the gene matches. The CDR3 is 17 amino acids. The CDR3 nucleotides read TGTGCCAGCAGTGAAGCGCTAGCGGGAGCGGGCTACAATGAGCAGTTCTTC. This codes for CASSEALAGAGYNEQFF.

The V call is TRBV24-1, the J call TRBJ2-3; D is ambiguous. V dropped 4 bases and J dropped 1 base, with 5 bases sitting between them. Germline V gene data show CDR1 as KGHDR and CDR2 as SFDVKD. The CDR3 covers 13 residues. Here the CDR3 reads CATSDGGTDTQYF. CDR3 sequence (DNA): TGTGCCACCAGTGACGGAGGCACAGATACGCAGTATTTT.

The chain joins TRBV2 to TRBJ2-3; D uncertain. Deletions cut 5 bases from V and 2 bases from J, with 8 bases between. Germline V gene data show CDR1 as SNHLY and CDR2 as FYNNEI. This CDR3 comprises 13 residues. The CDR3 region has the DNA TGTGCCAGCAGTTCCTACCCCACAGATACGCAGTATTTT. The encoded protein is CASSSYPTDTQYF.

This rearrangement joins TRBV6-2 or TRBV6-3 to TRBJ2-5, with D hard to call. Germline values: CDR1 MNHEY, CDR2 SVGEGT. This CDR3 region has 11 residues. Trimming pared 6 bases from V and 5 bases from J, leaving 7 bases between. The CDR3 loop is CASSDRETQYF. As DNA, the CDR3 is TGTGCCAGCAGCGATCGGGAGACCCAGTACTTC.

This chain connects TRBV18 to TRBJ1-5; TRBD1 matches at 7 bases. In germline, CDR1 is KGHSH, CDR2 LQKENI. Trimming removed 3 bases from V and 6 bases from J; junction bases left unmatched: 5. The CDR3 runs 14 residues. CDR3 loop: CASSPTGDGQPQHF. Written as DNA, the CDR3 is TGTGCCAGCTCACCTACAGGGGACGGTCAGCCCCAGCATTTT.

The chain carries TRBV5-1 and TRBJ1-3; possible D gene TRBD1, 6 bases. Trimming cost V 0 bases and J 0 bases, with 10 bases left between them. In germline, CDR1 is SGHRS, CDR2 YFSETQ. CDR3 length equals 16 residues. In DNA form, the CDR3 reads TGCGCCAGCAGCTTGGGACCCAGGGGCTCTGGAAACACCATATATTTT. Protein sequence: CASSLGPRGSGNTIYF.

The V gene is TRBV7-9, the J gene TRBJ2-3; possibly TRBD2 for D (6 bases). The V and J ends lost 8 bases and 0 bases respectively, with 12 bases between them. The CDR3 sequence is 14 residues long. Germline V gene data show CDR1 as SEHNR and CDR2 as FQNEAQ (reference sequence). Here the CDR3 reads CASRGGISTDTQYF. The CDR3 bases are TGTGCCAGCCGTGGGGGGATAAGCACAGATACGCAGTATTTT.

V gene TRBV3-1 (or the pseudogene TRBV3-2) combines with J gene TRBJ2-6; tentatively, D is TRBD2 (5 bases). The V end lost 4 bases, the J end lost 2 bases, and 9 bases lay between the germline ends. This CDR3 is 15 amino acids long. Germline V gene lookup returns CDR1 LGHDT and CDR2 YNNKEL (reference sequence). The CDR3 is CASSRTGAGANVLTF. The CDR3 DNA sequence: TGTGCCAGCAGCCGGACCGGGGCTGGGGCCAACGTCCTGACTTTC.

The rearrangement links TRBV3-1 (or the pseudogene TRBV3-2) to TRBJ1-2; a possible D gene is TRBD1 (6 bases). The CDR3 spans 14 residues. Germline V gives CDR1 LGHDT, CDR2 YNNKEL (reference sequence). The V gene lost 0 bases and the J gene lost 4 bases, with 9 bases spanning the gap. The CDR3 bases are TGTGCCAGCAGCCAAGATCAGGGGCGCTATGGCTACACCTTC. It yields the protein CASSQDQGRYGYTF.

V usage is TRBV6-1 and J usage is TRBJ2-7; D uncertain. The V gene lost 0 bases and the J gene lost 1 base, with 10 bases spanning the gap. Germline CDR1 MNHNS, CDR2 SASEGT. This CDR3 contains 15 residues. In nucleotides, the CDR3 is TGTGCCAGCAGTGAAGCTTTCGGGTCGTCCTACGAGCAGTACTTC. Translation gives CASSEAFGSSYEQYF.

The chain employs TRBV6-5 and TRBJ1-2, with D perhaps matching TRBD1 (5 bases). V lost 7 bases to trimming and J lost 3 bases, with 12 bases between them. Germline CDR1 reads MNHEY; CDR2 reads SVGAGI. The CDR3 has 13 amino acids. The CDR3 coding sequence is TGTGCCAGCATGGAAGGGGAAGACTATGGCTACACCTTC. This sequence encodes CASMEGEDYGYTF.

The CDR3 DNA reads TGTGCCAGCAGCTTTACAGGGGGGAATTCACCCCTCCACTTT. Protein sequence: CASSFTGGNSPLHF. The rearrangement links TRBV6-1 to TRBJ1-6, with 8 bases matching TRBD1. CDR3 length equals 14 residues. V was clipped by 6 bases and J by 7 bases; unmatched bases: 5. The germline CDR1 and CDR2 sequences are MNHNS and SASEGT.

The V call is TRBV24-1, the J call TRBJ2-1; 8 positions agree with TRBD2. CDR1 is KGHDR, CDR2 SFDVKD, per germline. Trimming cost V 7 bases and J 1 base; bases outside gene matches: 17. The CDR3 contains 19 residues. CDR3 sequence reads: CATSHGGGLSAESYNEQFF. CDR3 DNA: TGTGCCACCAGCCACGGGGGGGGCCTATCAGCGGAATCCTACAATGAGCAGTTCTTC.

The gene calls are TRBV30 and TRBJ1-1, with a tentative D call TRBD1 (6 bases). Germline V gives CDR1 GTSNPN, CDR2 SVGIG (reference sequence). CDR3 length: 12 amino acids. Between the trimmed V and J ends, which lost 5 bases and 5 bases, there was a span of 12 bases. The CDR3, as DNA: TGTGCCTGGTGTACAGGGCGGACTGAAGCTTTCTTT. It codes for CAWCTGRTEAFF.

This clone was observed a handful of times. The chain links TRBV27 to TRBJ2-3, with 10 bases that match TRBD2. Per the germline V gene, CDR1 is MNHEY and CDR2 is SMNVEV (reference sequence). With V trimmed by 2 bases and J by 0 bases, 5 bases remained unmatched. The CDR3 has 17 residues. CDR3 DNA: TGTGCCAGCAGTTTAGGGACTAGCGTTCATAGCACAGATACGCAGTATTTT. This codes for CASSLGTSVHSTDTQYF.

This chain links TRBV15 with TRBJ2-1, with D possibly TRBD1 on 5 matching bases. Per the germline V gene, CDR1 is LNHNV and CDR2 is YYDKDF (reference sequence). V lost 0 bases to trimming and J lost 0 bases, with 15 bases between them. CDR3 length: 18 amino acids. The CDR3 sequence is CATSRDREIRSSYNEQFF. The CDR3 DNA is TGTGCCACCAGCAGAGACAGGGAAATCAGATCCTCCTACAATGAGCAGTTCTTC.

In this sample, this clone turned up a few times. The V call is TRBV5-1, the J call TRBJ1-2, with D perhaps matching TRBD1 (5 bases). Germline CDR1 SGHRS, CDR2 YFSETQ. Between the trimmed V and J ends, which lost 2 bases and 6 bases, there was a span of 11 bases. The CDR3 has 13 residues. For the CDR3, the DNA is TGCGCCAGCAGCTTTGGGGGAGGACATGGCTACACCTTC. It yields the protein CASSFGGGHGYTF. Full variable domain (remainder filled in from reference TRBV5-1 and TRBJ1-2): KAGVTQTPRYLIKTRGQQVTLSCSPISGHRSVSWYQQTPGQGLQFLFEYFSETQRNKGNFPGRFSGRQFSNSRSEMNVSTLELGDSALYLCASSFGGGHGYTFGSGTRLTVV.

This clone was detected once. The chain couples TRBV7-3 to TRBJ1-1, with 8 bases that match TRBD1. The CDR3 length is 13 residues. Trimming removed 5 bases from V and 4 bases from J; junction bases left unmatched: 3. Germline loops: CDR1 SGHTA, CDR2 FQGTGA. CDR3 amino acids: CASSRTGTTEAFF. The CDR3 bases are TGTGCCAGCAGCAGGACAGGGACCACTGAAGCTTTCTTT. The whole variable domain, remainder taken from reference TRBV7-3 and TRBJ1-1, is GAGVSQTPSNKVTEKGKYVELRCDPISGHTALYWYRQSLGQGPEFLIYFQGTGAADDSGLPNDRFFAVRPEGSVSTLKIQRTERGDSAVYLCASSRTGTTEAFFGQGTRLTVV.

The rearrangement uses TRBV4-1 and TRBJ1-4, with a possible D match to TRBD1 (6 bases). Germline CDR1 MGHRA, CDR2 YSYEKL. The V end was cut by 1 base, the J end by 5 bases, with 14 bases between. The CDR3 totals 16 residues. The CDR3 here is CASSQALRTANEKLFF. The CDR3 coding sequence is TGCGCCAGCAGCCAAGCTCTAAGGACAGCAAATGAAAAACTGTTTTTT.

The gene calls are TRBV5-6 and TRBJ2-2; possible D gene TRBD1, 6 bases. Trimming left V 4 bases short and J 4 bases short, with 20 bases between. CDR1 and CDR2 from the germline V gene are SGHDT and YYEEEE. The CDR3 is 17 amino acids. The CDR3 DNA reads TGTGCCAGCAGCACGGTACTTAGAGGGGGTCGCACCGGGGAGCTGTTTTTT. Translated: CASSTVLRGGRTGELFF.

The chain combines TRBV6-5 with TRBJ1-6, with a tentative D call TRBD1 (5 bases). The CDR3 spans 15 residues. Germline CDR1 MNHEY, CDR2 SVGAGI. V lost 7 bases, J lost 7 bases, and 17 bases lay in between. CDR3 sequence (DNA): TGTGCCAGCACGAGGAGCGCAGGGCCCAATTCACCCCTCCACTTT. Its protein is CASTRSAGPNSPLHF.

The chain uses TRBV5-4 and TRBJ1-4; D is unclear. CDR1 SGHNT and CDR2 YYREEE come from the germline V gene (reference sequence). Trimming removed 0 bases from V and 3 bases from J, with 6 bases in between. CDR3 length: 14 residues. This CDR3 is CASSLGRANEKLFF. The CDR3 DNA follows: TGTGCCAGCAGCTTGGGACGGGCTAATGAAAAACTGTTTTTT.

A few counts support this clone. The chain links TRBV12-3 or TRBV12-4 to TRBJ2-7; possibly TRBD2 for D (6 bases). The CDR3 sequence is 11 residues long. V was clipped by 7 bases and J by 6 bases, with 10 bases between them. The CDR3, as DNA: TGTGCCAGCACCCCGGGACTCGAGCAGTACTTC. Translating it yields CASTPGLEQYF.

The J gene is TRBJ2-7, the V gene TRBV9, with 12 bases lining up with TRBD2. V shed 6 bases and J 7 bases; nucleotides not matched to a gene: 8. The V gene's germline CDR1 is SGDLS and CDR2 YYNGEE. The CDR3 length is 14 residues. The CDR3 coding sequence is TGTGCCAGCACAAGAGGACTAGCGGGAACGGAGCAGTACTTC. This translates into CASTRGLAGTEQYF.

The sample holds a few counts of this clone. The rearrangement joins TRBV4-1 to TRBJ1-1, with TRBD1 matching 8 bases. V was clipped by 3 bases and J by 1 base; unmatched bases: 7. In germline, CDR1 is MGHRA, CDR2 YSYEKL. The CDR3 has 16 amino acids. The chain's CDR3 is CASSHSGQGGNTEAFF. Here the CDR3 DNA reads TGCGCCAGCAGCCATTCCGGACAGGGCGGGAACACTGAAGCTTTCTTT.